This T cell receptor beta chain was documented in a study of Ad26.COV2.S vaccination and SARS-CoV-2 variants. TCRdb's table, derived via immunoSEQ multiplex PCR, lists solely in-frame clones and lacks some. The table records hundreds of thousands of clones, 92% of them present only once. CDR3 length: 12 amino acids. The germline V gene encodes CDR1 MNHEY and CDR2 SMNVEV (reference sequence). V was clipped by 2 bases and J by 15 bases, with 14 bases between them. The treatment here: 15 to 20 received Ad26.COV2.S at low or high dose, single or two shots; about 5 received placebo; per-sample allocation not given. Sampling was done on day 63 after the first vaccine or placebo injection. An 18-55-year-old adult in Boston served as donor.

The sequences come from peripheral blood, collected in a trial of Ad26.COV2.S vaccine versus placebo. This sequence joins TRBV27 and TRBJ2-1; D is perhaps TRBD2 (7 bases). The source of this sequence is a person between 18 and 60 years old who received the Ad26.COV2.S COVID-19 vaccine or a placebo. The CDR3 coding sequence is TGTGCCAGCAGTTTAGTGGGGGGGCCTCGGTTCTTC. It translates to CASSLVGGPRFF.